Sequencing of this T cell receptor (beta chain) was carried out in a study of blood T cell repertoires in COVID-19. Original handling: By means of reference gene primer amplification, nucleated cell counts were estimated. TCRdb's copy holds only in-frame clones and misses some; the assay was immunoSEQ multiplex PCR. Clone size and the V and J calls come from that table; the DNA yielded D and trimming. The table has 40,000 to 65,000 clones, 86% seen once; the top ten hold about 11%. The TCR comes from a man between 65 and 85 years old with active COVID-19. Material for sequencing was peripheral blood.

This CDR3 reads CASSLDLTGEQYF. CDR3 bases: TGTGCCAGCAGCTTAGATCTGACAGGGGAGCAGTACTTC. The chain combines TRBV11-2 with TRBJ2-7; the match to TRBD1 covers 7 bases. Per the germline V gene, CDR1 is SGHAT and CDR2 is FQNNGV. V lost 0 bases and J lost 7; bases outside the gene matches: 3. The CDR3 is 13 residues long.